Listed here is a single T cell receptor (beta chain). The CDR3 does not close with the conserved phenylalanine or tryptophan, likely indicating a read error. The data are from a study of metastatic and nonmetastatic thyroid tumors. Study information: Blood and tumor or nodule tissue repertoires from malignant and benign thyroid patients were compared.

Deletions cut 5 bases from V and 5 bases from J, with 13 bases between. Germline lookup yields CDR1 GTSNPN and CDR2 SVGIG (reference sequence). The length of the CDR3 is 13 residues. MiXCR reprocessed the PCR reads for TCRdb. The top ten hold about a sixth of the sample, which has some 30,000 clones, 11% seen once. No treatment had been given to any patient before thyroid surgery. The clonotype originates from a female donor with papillary thyroid cancer or a benign thyroid nodule (not recorded which). Some clones in this sample may be carry-over from other donors' samples. This chain joins TRBV30 and TRBJ1-5; TRBD1 is a possible D gene (5 bases). The sample taken for sequencing was blood. CDR3 in amino acids: CAWGGGDHQPQHL. The DNA of the CDR3 is TGTGCCTGGGGTGGGGGAGACCATCAGCCCCAGCATCTT.